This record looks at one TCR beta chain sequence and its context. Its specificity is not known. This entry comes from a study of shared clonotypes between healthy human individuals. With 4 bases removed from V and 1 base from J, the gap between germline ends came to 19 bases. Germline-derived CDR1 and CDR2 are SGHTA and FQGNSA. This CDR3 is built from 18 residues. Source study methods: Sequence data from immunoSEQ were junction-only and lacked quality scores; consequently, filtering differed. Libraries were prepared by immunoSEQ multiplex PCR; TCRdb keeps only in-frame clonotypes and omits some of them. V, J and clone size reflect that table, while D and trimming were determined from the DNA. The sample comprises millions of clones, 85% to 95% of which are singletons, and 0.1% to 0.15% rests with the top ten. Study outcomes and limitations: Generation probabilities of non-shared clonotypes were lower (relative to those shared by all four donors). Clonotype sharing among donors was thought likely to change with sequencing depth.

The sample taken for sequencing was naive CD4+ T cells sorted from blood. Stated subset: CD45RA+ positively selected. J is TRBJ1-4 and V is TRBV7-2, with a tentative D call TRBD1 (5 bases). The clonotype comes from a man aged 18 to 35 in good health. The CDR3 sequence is CASSSPGLSLGTNEKLFF. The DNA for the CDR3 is TGTGCCAGCAGCTCCCCGGGACTCTCTTTGGGAACTAATGAAAAACTGTTTTTT.